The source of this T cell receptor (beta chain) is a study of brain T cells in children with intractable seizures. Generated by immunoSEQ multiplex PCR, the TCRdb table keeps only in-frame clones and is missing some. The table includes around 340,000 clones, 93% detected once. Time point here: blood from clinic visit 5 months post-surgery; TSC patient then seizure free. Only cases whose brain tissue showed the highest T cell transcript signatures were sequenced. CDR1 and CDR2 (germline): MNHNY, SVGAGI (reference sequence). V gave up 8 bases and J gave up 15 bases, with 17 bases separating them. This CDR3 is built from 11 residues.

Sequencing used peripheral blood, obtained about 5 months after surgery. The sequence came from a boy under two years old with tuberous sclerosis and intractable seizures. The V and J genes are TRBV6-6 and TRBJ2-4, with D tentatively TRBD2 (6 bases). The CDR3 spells CASAEGNSRYF. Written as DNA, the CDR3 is TGTGCCAGCGCGGAGGGTAACTCCAGGTACTTC.